A selection of T cell receptor beta chains follows, all from one sample in a study of cytomegalovirus exposure and HLA in healthy donors. The method was immunoSEQ multiplex PCR; TCRdb's version includes in-frame clones alone and lacks a portion of them. Of around 19,000 clones in the sample, 70% to 85% are singletons; the top ten hold over 20%. Material: PBMCs. Receptors originate from a human donor in good health. Both conserved end residues are part of each CDR3. D genes are given only for firm matches.

d_call	v_call	j_call	cdr3_nt	cdr3_aa
-	TRBV5-1	TRBJ2-3	TGCGCCAGCAGCTTGGGGGGTAGAGGAGGGAGGACAGATACGCAGTATTTT	CASSLGGRGGRTDTQYF
-	TRBV18	TRBJ2-3	TGTGCCAGCACGACACGTAGGGGACGGGAGTACCCTGATACGCAGTATTTT	CASTTRRGREYPDTQYF
TRBD1	TRBV6-5	TRBJ1-3	TGTGCCGTCCACCCAGGGGGCGCATCTGGAAACACCATATATTTT	CAVHPGGASGNTIYF
-	TRBV9	TRBJ1-6	TGTGCCAGCAGCGTAGGCTCGACTAACTCACCCCTCCACTTT	CASSVGSTNSPLHF
-	TRBV7-9	TRBJ1-1	TGTGCCAGCAGCCAGGGAGGTACTGAAGCTTTCTTT	CASSQGGTEAFF
TRBD2	TRBV7-3	TRBJ2-7	TGTGCCAGCAGCTTAACAGGCAGCGGGGGGAGCGAGCAGTACTTC	CASSLTGSGGSEQYF
TRBD1	TRBV27	TRBJ2-7	TGTGCCAGCAGTTTCACCGGGACAGCCTACGAGCAGTACTTC	CASSFTGTAYEQYF
-	TRBV4-2	TRBJ1-2	TGTGCCAGCAGCCAAGGTGTAGCAGCGGTACTATGGCACACCTTC	CASSQGVAAVLWHTF
-	TRBV18	TRBJ2-3	TGTGCCAGCTCACCGCGACAATCCACAGATACGCAGTATTTT	CASSPRQSTDTQYF
TRBD1	TRBV19	TRBJ1-4	TGTGCCAGTAGTATCGGGACAGGGCGGTCGCGAAAACTGTTTTTT	CASSIGTGRSRKLFF
-	TRBV11-2	TRBJ2-1	TGTGCCAGCAGCTCGCCCCAGGGATTTGGGCAGTTCTTC	CASSSPQGFGQFF
TRBD2	TRBV4-1	TRBJ2-7	TGCGCCAGCAGCCCCTACCCGACTAGCGGGGCCTTCTACGAGCAGTACTTC	CASSPYPTSGAFYEQYF
-	TRBV19	TRBJ1-5	TGTGCCAGTATTAAGGGGCAGGGTCAGCCCCAGCATTTT	CASIKGQGQPQHF
TRBD1	TRBV15	TRBJ1-1	TGTGCCACCAGCAGACAAACAGGGGGCCTAACTGAAGCTTTCTTT	CATSRQTGGLTEAFF
-	TRBV5-1	TRBJ2-7	TGCGCCAGCACCCCCGCGGGCCCGAACACCTACGAGCAGTACTTC	CASTPAGPNTYEQYF
-	TRBV27	TRBJ1-1	TGTGCCAGCGCCATCCGGGTAGGCACTGAAGCTTTCTTT	CASAIRVGTEAFF
-	TRBV7-9	TRBJ1-1	TGTGCCGGCAGCCCTCTGGGGGGAGGGAGAACTGAAGCTTTCTTT	CAGSPLGGGRTEAFF
-	TRBV6-5	TRBJ1-2	TGTGCCAGCAGTTATGGGAGGGGCGGCGACTATGGCTACACCTTC	CASSYGRGGDYGYTF
-	TRBV7-3	TRBJ2-2	TGTGCCAGCAGCTTATCCCCCGTGGCTAGAGGGTCCGGGGAGCTGTTTTTT	CASSLSPVARGSGELFF
-	TRBV6-1	TRBJ1-1	TGTGCCAGCATTTCGGGGGTAAGCATGAACACTGAAGCTTTCTTT	CASISGVSMNTEAFF
-	TRBV14	TRBJ1-2	TGTGCCAGCAGCTCCGGACTCCGCTATGGCTACACCTTC	CASSSGLRYGYTF
-	TRBV7-9	TRBJ1-5	TGTGCCAGCAGCTTATCAGGGGAAGGTCGGCCCCAGCATTTT	CASSLSGEGRPQHF
-	TRBV11-3	TRBJ1-1	TGTGCCAGCAGTCCGGGGTGGGGGGCTGAAGCTTTCTTT	CASSPGWGAEAFF